This T cell receptor beta chain emerged from a study of regulatory dendritic cells for organ transplantation. This CDR3 spans 16 amino acids. In germline, CDR1 is PRHDT, CDR2 FYEKMQ (reference sequence). Trimming took 5 bases from V and 5 from J; bases not matched to a gene: 12. The table came from immunoSEQ multiplex PCR; TCRdb's copy has only in-frame clones and leaves some out. Of under 35,000 clones in the sample, 82% are singletons; the top ten hold less than 0.5%. The receptor was isolated from a human donor in good health. The V call is TRBV13, the J call TRBJ1-1; TRBD1 matches at 9 bases. The specimen was naive CD8+ T cells from blood. The sample's subset: CD45RA+ naive T cells. CDR3 nucleotide sequence: TGTGCCAGCAGCCCCCGGACAGGGGAGGTGAGAACTGAAGCTTTCTTT. The encoded protein is CASSPRTGEVRTEAFF.